The next 9 T cell receptor beta chains were all read from a single sample in a study of T cell clonality in common variable immunodeficiency. The table came from immunoSEQ multiplex PCR; TCRdb's copy has only in-frame clones and leaves some out. There are approximately 34,000 clones in the sample, none observed a single time. Sequenced sample: peripheral blood mononuclear cells. The receptors were gathered from a person aged 18 to 70 in good health.

This clone was seen many times. The read terminates 3 residues ahead of where the CDR3 ends, so the germline J gene completes it. The chain recombines TRBV7-4 with TRBJ2-5, with 9 bases matching TRBD1. Germline assignment: CDR1 SGHVT and CDR2 SQSDAQ. J lost 6 bases, V lost 5 bases, and 13 bases had no gene match. There are 16 residues in the CDR3. The DNA read from the CDR3 is TGTGCCAGCAGCGGCTACCGGGACAGGGTCGTACAGACC. Protein sequence: CASSGYRDRVVQT. The CDR3 in full is CASSGYRDRVVQTQYF.

This clone was seen many times. The DNA ends 3 residues before the CDR3 does, and the rest of the CDR3 is filled in from the germline J gene. J is TRBJ1-2 and V is TRBV20-1, with TRBD1 matching over 8 bases. The junction had 5 bases not matched to a gene; V was cut back by 1 base and J by 4 bases. Germline CDR1 and CDR2: DFQATT and SNEGSKA (reference sequence). The CDR3 runs 14 residues. CDR3 DNA, as far as it was read: TGCAGTGCTAGAGGCAGGGGGCGAACCTATGGC. Residues: CSARGRGRTYG. In full, the CDR3 reads CSARGRGRTYGYTF.

This clone was seen ten or more times. From the germline J gene comes the end of the CDR3, since the read stops 3 residues before it. This chain links TRBV7-9 with TRBJ2-1; 7 bases are shared with TRBD1. The V segment lost 6 bases and the J segment 1 base; nucleotides outside the gene matches: 6. Germline V gene lookup returns CDR1 SEHNR and CDR2 FQNEAQ (reference sequence). The CDR3 length is 15 residues. The sequenced CDR3 bases are TGTGCCAGCAGTCGACAGGGTACGTCCTACAATGAG. Translating gives CASSRQGTSYNE. The entire CDR3 protein is CASSRQGTSYNEQFF.

This clone was picked up many times. The read ends 3 residues before the CDR3 terminus; that terminus is restored from the germline J gene. The chain joins TRBV5-4 to TRBJ1-1; possibly TRBD1 for D (6 bases). This CDR3 comprises 13 residues. V was pared by 4 bases and J by 5 bases, with 12 bases between. Germline V gives CDR1 SGHNT, CDR2 YYREEE (reference sequence). CDR3 sequence: CASSQTGLTEAFF. The CDR3 DNA, read in part, is TGTGCCAGCAGCCAGACAGGCCTTACTGAA. The complete variable domain, with remaining parts taken from reference TRBV5-4 and TRBJ1-1, reads ETGVTQSPTHLIKTRGQQVTLRCSSQSGHNTVSWYQQALGQGPQFIFQYYREEENGRGNFPPRFSGLQFPNYSSELNVNALELDDSALYLCASSQTGLTEAFFGQGTRLTVV.

At least ten counts were recorded for this clone. The read falls 3 residues short of the CDR3 end, and the missing part is taken from the germline J gene. The genes are TRBV12-3 or TRBV12-4 and TRBJ2-5; TRBD2 matches 8 bases. CDR3 length: 15 amino acids. V gave up 6 bases and J gave up 0 bases; unmatched junction bases: 6. The CDR3 bases that were read are TGTGCCAGCAGCCGAGTAGCGGGGTACCAAGAGACC. Translated, it gives CASSRVAGYQET. The whole CDR3 protein is CASSRVAGYQETQYF.

This clone showed up just a few times. The read comes to an end 3 residues before the CDR3 does, leaving the germline J gene to fill in the end. The V call is TRBV7-6, the J call TRBJ2-7; D may be TRBD2 (7 bases). The V and J ends lost 5 bases and 2 bases respectively, with 13 bases between them. The CDR3 is 14 residues long. Germline lookup yields CDR1 SGHVS and CDR2 FNYEAQ. The DNA read from the CDR3 is TGTGCCAGCAGCCCCAGGGGAGGGGCCTACGAG. It translates to CASSPRGGAYE. The full-length CDR3 reads as CASSPRGGAYEQYF.

This clone came up many times. From the germline J gene comes the end of the CDR3, since the read stops 3 residues before it. V is TRBV7-9 and J is TRBJ1-4; D remains unclear. Trimming shortened V by 5 bases and J by 5 bases, and 15 bases separated the two germline ends. The CDR3 has 15 amino acids. CDR1 SEHNR and CDR2 FQNEAQ come from the germline V gene (reference sequence). The covered CDR3 bases are TGTGCCAGCAGCCCCCTAGTCGGTCAGAATGAAAAA. It yields the protein CASSPLVGQNEK. In full, the CDR3 is CASSPLVGQNEKLFF.

This clone was found many times. Read data end 3 residues before the CDR3 end; the end is taken from the germline J gene. This sequence joins TRBV2 and TRBJ2-5; TRBD2 agrees at 7 bases. Germline V gene data show CDR1 as SNHLY and CDR2 as FYNNEI. The CDR3 spans 15 residues. Germline trimming cut 4 bases from V and 2 bases from J; bases unmatched to any gene: 7. CDR3 protein: CASSARELIQETQYF. The covered CDR3 bases are TGTGCCAGCAGTGCGCGGGAGCTAATTCAAGAGACC.

In its sample, this clone was seen many times. The read stops 3 residues short of the end of the CDR3; the missing end is completed from the germline J gene. This rearrangement joins TRBV6-2 or TRBV6-3 to TRBJ2-7, with D unresolved. Looked up from germline, CDR1 is MNHEY and CDR2 is SVGEGT. The CDR3 extends over 14 amino acids. V lost 2 bases and J lost 0, with 8 bases in between. Partial CDR3 DNA: TGTGCCAGCAGTTACCGGGTGCCCTCCTACGAG. Its protein is CASSYRVPSYE. The CDR3 in full is CASSYRVPSYEQYF.